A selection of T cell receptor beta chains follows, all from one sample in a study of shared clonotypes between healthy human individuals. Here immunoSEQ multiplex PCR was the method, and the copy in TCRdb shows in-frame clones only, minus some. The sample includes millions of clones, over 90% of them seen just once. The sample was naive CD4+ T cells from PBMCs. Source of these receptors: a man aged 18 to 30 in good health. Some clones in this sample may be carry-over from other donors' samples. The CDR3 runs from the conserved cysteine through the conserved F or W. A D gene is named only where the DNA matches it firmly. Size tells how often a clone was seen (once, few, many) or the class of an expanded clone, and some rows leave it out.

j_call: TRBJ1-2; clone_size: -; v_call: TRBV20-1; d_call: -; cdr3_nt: TGCAGGGCTGGTGGCTACACCTTC; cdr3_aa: CRAGGYTF
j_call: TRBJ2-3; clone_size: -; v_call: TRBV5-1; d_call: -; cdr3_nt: TGCGCCAGCAGCTTGTCTCCCCGCACAGATACGCAGTATTTT; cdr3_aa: CASSLSPRTDTQYF
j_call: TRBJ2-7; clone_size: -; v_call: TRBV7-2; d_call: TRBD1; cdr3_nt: TGTGCCAGCAGCGGGGGCAGGGGGCAGGGAGAGCAGTACTTC; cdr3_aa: CASSGGRGQGEQYF
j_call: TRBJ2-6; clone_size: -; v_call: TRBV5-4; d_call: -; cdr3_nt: TGTGCCAGCAGCCCTAGGGGCACTGGGGCCAACGTCCTGACTTTC; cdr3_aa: CASSPRGTGANVLTF
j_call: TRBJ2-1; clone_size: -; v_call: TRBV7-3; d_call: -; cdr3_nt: TGTGCCAGCAGCCCCGCGGGGTCAGCTTACAATGAGCAGTTCTTC; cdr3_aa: CASSPAGSAYNEQFF
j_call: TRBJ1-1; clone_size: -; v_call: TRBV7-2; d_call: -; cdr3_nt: TGTGCCAGCAGCTCGAGGGACGGCACTGAAGCTTTCTTT; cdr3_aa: CASSSRDGTEAFF
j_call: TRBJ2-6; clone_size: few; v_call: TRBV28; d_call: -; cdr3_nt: TGTGCCAGCAGCAGAGACTCTGGGGCCAACGTCCTGACTTTC; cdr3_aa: CASSRDSGANVLTF
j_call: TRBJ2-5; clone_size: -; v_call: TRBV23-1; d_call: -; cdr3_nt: TGCGCCAGCAGTCAATACCGAGCGATATTAGGGACCCAGTACTTC; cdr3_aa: CASSQYRAILGTQYF
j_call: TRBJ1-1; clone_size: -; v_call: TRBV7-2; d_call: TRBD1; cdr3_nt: TGTGCCAGCAGCTCCGGACAGGGACCGAACACTGAAGCTTTCTTT; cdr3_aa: CASSSGQGPNTEAFF
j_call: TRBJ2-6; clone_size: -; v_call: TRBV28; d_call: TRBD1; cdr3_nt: TGTGCCAGCAGTCCCTGGACAGGAACTAACTCTGGGGCCAACGTCCTGACTTTC; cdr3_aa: CASSPWTGTNSGANVLTF
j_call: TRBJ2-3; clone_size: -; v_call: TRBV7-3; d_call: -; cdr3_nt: TGTGCCAGCAGCTTCTCCCGGGAGCGAGTTGATACGCAGTATTTT; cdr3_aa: CASSFSRERVDTQYF
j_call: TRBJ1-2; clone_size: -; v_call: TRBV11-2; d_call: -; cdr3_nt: TGTGCCAGCAGCGCAACCAACTATGGCTACACCTTC; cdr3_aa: CASSATNYGYTF
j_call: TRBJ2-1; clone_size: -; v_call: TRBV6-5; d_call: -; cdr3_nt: TGTGCCAGCAGTAAACAGGGAGATGGAAGGTTCTTC; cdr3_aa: CASSKQGDGRFF
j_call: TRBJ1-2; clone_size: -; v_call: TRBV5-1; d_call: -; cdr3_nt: TGCGCCAGCAGCGCGGACAAGATCTATGGCTACACCTTC; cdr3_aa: CASSADKIYGYTF
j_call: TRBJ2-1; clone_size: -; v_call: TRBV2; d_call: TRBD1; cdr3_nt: TGTGCCAGCAGCTACTCCGGGACAGGGTGGGTAAATGAGCAGTTCTTC; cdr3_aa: CASSYSGTGWVNEQFF
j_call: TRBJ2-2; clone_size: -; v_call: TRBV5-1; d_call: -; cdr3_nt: TGCGCCAGCAGCCCCGCCCCGACAGAAAACACCGGGGAGCTGTTTTTT; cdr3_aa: CASSPAPTENTGELFF
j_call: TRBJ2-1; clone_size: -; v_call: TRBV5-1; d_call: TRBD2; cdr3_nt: TGCGCCAGCAACCCGGCCAGGGGGACTAGCGGTAAAGAGACCCAGTTCTTC; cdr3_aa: CASNPARGTSGKETQFF
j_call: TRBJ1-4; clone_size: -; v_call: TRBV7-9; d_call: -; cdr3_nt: TGTGCCAGCAGCTTAGTGACGGGGTTCCCTAATGAAAAACTGTTTTTT; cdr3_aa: CASSLVTGFPNEKLFF
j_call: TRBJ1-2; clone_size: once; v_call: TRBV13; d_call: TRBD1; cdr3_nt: TGTGCCAGCAGCCCTAGGACAGGGCGAGGGGGCTACACCTTC; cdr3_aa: CASSPRTGRGGYTF
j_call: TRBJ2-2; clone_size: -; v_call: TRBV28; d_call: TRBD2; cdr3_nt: TGTGCCAGCAGTTTACCCGCTAGCGGCGGGGAGCTGTTTTTT; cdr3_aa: CASSLPASGGELFF
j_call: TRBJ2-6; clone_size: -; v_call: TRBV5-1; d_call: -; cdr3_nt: TGCGCCAGCAGCCCCGTCGGGGCAGGTGCGTCCGGGGCCAACGTCCTGACTTTC; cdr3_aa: CASSPVGAGASGANVLTF
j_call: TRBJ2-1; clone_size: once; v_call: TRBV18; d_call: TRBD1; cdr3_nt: TGTGCCAGCTCTACGGGGACAGGCGGCGAGCAGTTCTTC; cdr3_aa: CASSTGTGGEQFF
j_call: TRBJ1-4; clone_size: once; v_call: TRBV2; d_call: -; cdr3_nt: TGTGCCAGCAGTGTTAGGGGTTCGGGTGAAAAACTGTTTTTT; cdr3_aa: CASSVRGSGEKLFF
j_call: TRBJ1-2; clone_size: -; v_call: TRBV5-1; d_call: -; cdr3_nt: TGCGCCAGCAGCTTGGTGCAGGGAGGCTATGGCTACACCTTC; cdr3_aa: CASSLVQGGYGYTF
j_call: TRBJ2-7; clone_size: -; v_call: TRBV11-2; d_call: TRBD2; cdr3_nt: TGTGCCAGCACCTACTGGGGGGGAAGCTCCTACGAGCAGTACTTC; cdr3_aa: CASTYWGGSSYEQYF
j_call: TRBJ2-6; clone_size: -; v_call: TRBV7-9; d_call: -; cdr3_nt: TGTGCCAGCAGCTTATCGGCCGGGGCCAACGTCCTGACTTTC; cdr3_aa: CASSLSAGANVLTF
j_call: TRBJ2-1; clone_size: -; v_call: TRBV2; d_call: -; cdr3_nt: TGTGCCAGCAGCGGACTGAACCCCTACAATGAGCAGTTCTTC; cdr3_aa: CASSGLNPYNEQFF
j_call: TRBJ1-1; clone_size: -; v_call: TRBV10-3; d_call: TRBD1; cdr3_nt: TGTGCCATCAGGCACCCCGGGACAGGGGGACGGCAGAACACTGAAGCTTTCTTT; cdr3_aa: CAIRHPGTGGRQNTEAFF
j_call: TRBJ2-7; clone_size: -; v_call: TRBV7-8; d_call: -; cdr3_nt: TGTGCCAGCAGCTTAGGAAGTGGATCCGACGAGCAGTACTTC; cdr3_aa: CASSLGSGSDEQYF
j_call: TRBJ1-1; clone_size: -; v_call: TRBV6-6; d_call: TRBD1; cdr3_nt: TGTGCCAGCAGGTCAGGGGGCTCTTCGGAAGTGGCTTTCTTT; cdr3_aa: CASRSGGSSEVAFF
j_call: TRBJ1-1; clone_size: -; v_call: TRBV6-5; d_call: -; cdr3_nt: TGTGCCAGCAGACCGACGGGACACCTTGAAGCTTTCTTT; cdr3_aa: CASRPTGHLEAFF
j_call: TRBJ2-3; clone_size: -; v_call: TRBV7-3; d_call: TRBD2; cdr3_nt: TGTGCCAGCAGCTTAAGCGGGAGTGGAACAGATACGCAGTATTTT; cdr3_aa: CASSLSGSGTDTQYF